This entry lists 21 T cell receptor beta chains sequenced from one sample in a study of blood T cell repertoires in COVID-19. Only in-frame clones appear in the TCRdb table, and some are missing; sequencing was by immunoSEQ multiplex PCR. The sample lists over 350,000 clones, about 83% occurring once. The sample was PBMCs or T cells enriched from blood (not recorded which). The source of these receptors is a woman between 45 and 60 years old who had recovered from COVID-19.

This sequence joins TRBV5-1 and TRBJ2-3; 10 bases agree with TRBD2. CDR1 is SGHRS and CDR2 is YFSETQ in the germline V gene. The ends lost 2 bases at V and 5 bases at J; junction bases unmatched: 8. This CDR3 comprises 16 residues. The CDR3 loop is CASSFGAGGQGDTQYF. CDR3 sequence (DNA): TGCGCCAGCAGCTTTGGAGCGGGGGGGCAAGGAGATACGCAGTATTTT.

The CDR3 nucleotides read TGTGCCAGCAGCTTACCCAGCTACAATGAGCAGTTCTTC. This sequence encodes CASSLPSYNEQFF. The chain employs TRBV7-9 and TRBJ2-1; D call uncertain. CDR1 and CDR2 (germline): SEHNR, FQNEAQ (reference sequence). V lost 2 bases to trimming and J lost 3 bases, with 5 bases between them. The CDR3 runs 13 residues.

This sequence joins TRBV28 and TRBJ2-1; 10 bases match TRBD2. The CDR3 has 14 residues. V lost 6 bases, J lost 4 bases, and 3 bases stayed unmatched. CDR1 MDHEN and CDR2 SYDVKM come from the germline V gene. The CDR3 loop is CASSASGGYNEQFF. CDR3 DNA sequence: TGTGCCAGCAGCGCTAGCGGGGGTTACAATGAGCAGTTCTTC. Full variable domain (rest looked up from reference TRBV28 and TRBJ2-1): DVKVTQSSRYLVKRTGEKVFLECVQDMDHENMFWYRQDPGLGLRLIYFSYDVKMKEKGDIPEGYSVSREKKERFSLILESASTNQTSMYLCASSASGGYNEQFFGPGTRLTVL.

The chain recombines TRBV11-3 with TRBJ2-2; D gene ambiguous. Trimming left V 5 bases short and J 8 bases short, with 12 bases between. Germline CDR1 SGHNT, CDR2 YENEEA. This CDR3 is built from 13 residues. The CDR3 spells CASSQPGGGELFF. The CDR3 DNA sequence: TGTGCCAGCAGCCAGCCAGGTGGGGGGGAGCTGTTTTTT.

The V and J genes are TRBV9 and TRBJ2-5, with D perhaps matching TRBD1 (8 bases). The J call is in doubt because the DNA end fits TRBJ2-7 better. Germline V gene lookup returns CDR1 SGDLS and CDR2 YYNGEE. This CDR3 has 13 residues. CDR3 region: CASSLTGGDEQYF. The CDR3 region has the DNA TGTGCCAGCAGCCTAACAGGGGGGGACGAGCAGTACTTC.

V usage is TRBV7-9 and J usage is TRBJ1-4, with 7 bases aligning to TRBD1. Germline V gene lookup returns CDR1 SEHNR and CDR2 FQNEAQ (reference sequence). The J segment lost 5 bases and the V segment lost 3 bases, leaving 3 bases of the junction unmatched. The CDR3 covers 14 residues. CDR3 region: CASSFGQVNEKLFF. The CDR3 nucleotides are TGTGCCAGCAGCTTCGGACAGGTGAATGAAAAACTGTTTTTT.

The chain employs TRBV7-8 and TRBJ2-5; no definite D call. The CDR3 contains 15 residues. V dropped 7 bases and J dropped 1 base, with 16 bases sitting between them. Germline lookup yields CDR1 SGHVS and CDR2 FQNEAQ. The chain's CDR3 is CASTPLGAAQETQYF. Written as DNA, the CDR3 is TGTGCCAGCACTCCCCTAGGAGCCGCCCAAGAGACCCAGTACTTC.

This clone appeared a few times. This chain connects TRBV27 to TRBJ1-2; TRBD1 matches at 7 bases. The germline CDR1 and CDR2 sequences are MNHEY and SMNVEV (reference sequence). With 5 bases clipped from V and 1 base from J, the junction kept 7 bases outside the gene matches. The CDR3 has 15 residues. This chain's CDR3 is CASSPQDRINYGYTF. DNA of the CDR3: TGTGCCAGCAGTCCCCAGGACAGGATTAACTATGGCTACACCTTC.

V is TRBV29-1 and J is TRBJ1-2; D unclear. The CDR3 totals 13 residues. Germline values: CDR1 SQVTM, CDR2 ANQGSEA. The ends were cut back, 1 base at V and 6 bases at J, with 12 bases in the middle. In nucleotides, the CDR3 is TGCAGCGTTGAAGGGAACGGGATGAATGGCTACACCTTC. It specifies CSVEGNGMNGYTF.

The chain has TRBV10-3 and TRBJ1-5, with TRBD1 identical over 7 bases. Per germline, CDR1 ENHRY and CDR2 SYGVKD. J gave up 2 bases and V 0 bases, and 4 bases lay outside the gene matches. This CDR3 is 16 amino acids long. CDR3: CAISESVGTGNQPQHF. DNA for the CDR3: TGTGCCATCAGTGAGTCAGTAGGGACAGGCAATCAGCCCCAGCATTTT.

This clone was recorded only once. The chain combines TRBV7-2 with TRBJ2-7, with TRBD1 identical over 7 bases. The J segment lost 3 bases and the V segment lost 0 bases, leaving 8 bases of the junction unmatched. This CDR3 contains 16 residues. Germline lookup yields CDR1 SGHTA and CDR2 FQGNSA. The chain's CDR3 is CASSLAPTGSHYEQYF. CDR3 nucleotide sequence: TGTGCCAGCAGCTTAGCTCCGACAGGGTCTCACTACGAGCAGTACTTC.

The chain joins TRBV10-3 to TRBJ1-1; maybe TRBD1 (6 bases). Looked up from germline, CDR1 is ENHRY and CDR2 is SYGVKD. The CDR3 runs to 13 residues. The V end was cut by 4 bases, the J end by 6 bases, with 12 bases between. CDR3 nucleotide sequence: TGTGCCATCAGTGGGGGGGGGCGTCCTGAAGCTTTCTTT. As protein: CAISGGGRPEAFF.

The CDR3 reads CASNPGAYEQYF. CDR3 nucleotide sequence: TGTGCCAGCAATCCCGGTGCCTACGAGCAGTACTTC. V gene TRBV2 combines with J gene TRBJ2-7; D is unresolved. With 7 bases removed from V and 2 bases from J, the gap between germline ends came to 9 bases. Germline V lookup: CDR1 SNHLY, CDR2 FYNNEI. The CDR3 is 12 residues long.

CDR3 in DNA: TGTGCCAACCACGGGGGGGCTCGTTCACCCCTCCACTTT. Its translation is CANHGGARSPLHF. This rearrangement joins TRBV6-4 to TRBJ1-6, with TRBD1 as a possible D gene (6 bases). The CDR3 contains 13 residues. Deletions cut 10 bases from V and 9 bases from J, with 16 bases between. Germline V gene data show CDR1 as MRHNA and CDR2 as SNTAGT.

The chain is built from TRBV7-9 and TRBJ2-1; 12 nucleotides align to TRBD2. Germline V lookup: CDR1 SEHNR, CDR2 FQNEAQ (reference sequence). Trimming removed 8 bases from V and 8 bases from J; junction bases left unmatched: 16. The CDR3 loop spans 17 amino acids. CDR3 bases: TGTGCCAGCTCCGTATATGTGACTAGCGGGGGTGTTGATGAGCAGTTCTTC. Protein sequence: CASSVYVTSGGVDEQFF.

The chain recombines TRBV30 with TRBJ2-7; D gene ambiguous. The CDR3 spans 13 residues. The germline V gene encodes CDR1 GTSNPN and CDR2 SVGIG (reference sequence). Trimming pared 2 bases from V and 8 bases from J, leaving 16 bases between. The CDR3 spells CAWSIAALLQQYF. The CDR3 region has the DNA TGTGCCTGGAGTATCGCGGCATTACTTCAGCAGTACTTC.

This rearrangement joins TRBV27 to TRBJ2-1; 10 nucleotides agree with TRBD2. In germline, CDR1 is MNHEY, CDR2 SMNVEV (reference sequence). J was trimmed by 9 bases and V by 6 bases; bases with no gene match: 5. The CDR3 runs to 13 residues. This CDR3 is CASRASGGGEQFF. CDR3 DNA sequence: TGTGCCAGCAGAGCTAGCGGGGGTGGTGAGCAGTTCTTC.

This chain uses TRBV10-3 with TRBJ1-1, with TRBD1 matching 7 bases. With V trimmed by 1 base and J by 5 bases, 1 base remained unmatched. From germline, CDR1 is ENHRY and CDR2 SYGVKD. The CDR3 consists of 13 residues. CDR3 region: CAISELQGTEAFF. CDR3 DNA: TGTGCCATCAGTGAGTTACAGGGGACTGAAGCTTTCTTT.

The J gene is TRBJ1-6, the V gene TRBV28; TRBD1 might be the D (5 bases). The CDR3 extends over 16 amino acids. The V gene's germline CDR1 is MDHEN and CDR2 SYDVKM. The V end lost 4 bases, the J end lost 8 bases, and 18 bases lay between the germline ends. The CDR3 region is CASSSPAGGNDSPLHF. CDR3 nucleotide sequence: TGTGCCAGCAGTTCCCCGGCCGGGGGGAACGATTCACCCCTCCACTTT.

The rearrangement joins TRBV5-1 to TRBJ1-1; D remains ambiguous. The CDR3 totals 14 residues. Germline assignment: CDR1 SGHRS and CDR2 YFSETQ. The V end lost 4 bases, the J end lost 5 bases, and 15 bases lay between the germline ends. The CDR3 region is CASSPGGPRTEAFF. The DNA of the CDR3 is TGCGCCAGCAGCCCCGGCGGTCCCCGAACTGAAGCTTTCTTT.

The genes are TRBV27 and TRBJ1-2; maybe TRBD1 (6 bases). Germline CDR1 reads MNHEY; CDR2 reads SMNVEV (reference sequence). V lost 1 base and J 6 bases, leaving 15 bases between the germline ends. There are 15 residues in the CDR3. CDR3 loop: CASSLLRDKGDGYTF. CDR3 sequence (DNA): TGTGCCAGCAGTTTATTAAGGGACAAAGGGGATGGCTACACCTTC.